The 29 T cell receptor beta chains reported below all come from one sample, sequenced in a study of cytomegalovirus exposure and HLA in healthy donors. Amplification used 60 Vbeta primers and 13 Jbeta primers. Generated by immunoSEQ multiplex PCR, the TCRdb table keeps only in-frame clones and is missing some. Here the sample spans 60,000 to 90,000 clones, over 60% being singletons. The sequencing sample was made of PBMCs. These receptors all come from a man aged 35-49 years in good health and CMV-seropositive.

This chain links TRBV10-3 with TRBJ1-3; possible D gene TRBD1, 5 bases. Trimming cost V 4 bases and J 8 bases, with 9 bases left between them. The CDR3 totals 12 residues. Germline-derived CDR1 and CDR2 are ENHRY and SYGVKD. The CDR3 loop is CAISGTGDTIYF. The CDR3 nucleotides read TGTGCCATCAGTGGAACGGGGGACACCATATATTTT.

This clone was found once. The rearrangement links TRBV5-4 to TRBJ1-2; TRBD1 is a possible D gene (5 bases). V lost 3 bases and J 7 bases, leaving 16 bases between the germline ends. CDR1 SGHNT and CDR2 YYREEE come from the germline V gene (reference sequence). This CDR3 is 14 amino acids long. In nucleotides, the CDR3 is TGTGCCAGCAGCTCGGGGGAAATGAGGGGTGGCTACACCTTC. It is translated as CASSSGEMRGGYTF.

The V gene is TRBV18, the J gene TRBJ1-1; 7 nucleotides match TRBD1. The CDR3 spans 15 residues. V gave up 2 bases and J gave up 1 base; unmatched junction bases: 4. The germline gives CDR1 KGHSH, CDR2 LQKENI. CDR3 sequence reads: CASSPNRGGNTEAFF. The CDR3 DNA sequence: TGTGCCAGCTCACCAAACAGGGGCGGGAACACTGAAGCTTTCTTT. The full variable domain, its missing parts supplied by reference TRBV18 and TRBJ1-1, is NAGVMQNPRHLVRRRGQEARLRCSPMKGHSHVYWYRQLPEEGLKFMVYLQKENIIDESGMPKERFSAEFPKEGPSILRIQQVVRGDSAAYFCASSPNRGGNTEAFFGQGTRLTVV.

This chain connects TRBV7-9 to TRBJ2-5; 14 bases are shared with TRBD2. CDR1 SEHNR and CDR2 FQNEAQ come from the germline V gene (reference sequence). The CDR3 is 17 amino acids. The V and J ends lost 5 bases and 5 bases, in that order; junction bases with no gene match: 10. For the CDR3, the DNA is TGTGCCAGCAGCCTAGGGACTAGCGGGAGCTGGGAGGAGACCCAGTACTTC. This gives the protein CASSLGTSGSWEETQYF.

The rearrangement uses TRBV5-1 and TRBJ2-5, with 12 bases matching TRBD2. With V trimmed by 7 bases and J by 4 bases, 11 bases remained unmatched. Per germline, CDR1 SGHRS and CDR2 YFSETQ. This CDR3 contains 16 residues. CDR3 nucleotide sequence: TGCGCCAGCCGGACTAGCGGGGCCAATAACGTAGAGACCCAGTACTTC. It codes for CASRTSGANNVETQYF.

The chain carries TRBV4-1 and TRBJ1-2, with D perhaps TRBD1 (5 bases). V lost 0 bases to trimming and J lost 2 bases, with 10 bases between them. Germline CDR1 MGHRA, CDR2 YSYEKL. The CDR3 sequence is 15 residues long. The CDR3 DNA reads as TGCGCCAGCAGCCAAGATGGGGGGTTAAACTATGGCTACACCTTC. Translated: CASSQDGGLNYGYTF.

CDR3 nucleotide sequence: TGTGCCAGCAGCCAAAGCGGGACGCAAGAGACCCAGTACTTC. This codes for CASSQSGTQETQYF. The chain recombines TRBV7-9 with TRBJ2-5; 7 bases align to TRBD2. Germline V gene data show CDR1 as SEHNR and CDR2 as FQNEAQ (reference sequence). V lost 5 bases, J lost 2 bases, and 5 bases stayed unmatched. The CDR3 totals 14 residues.

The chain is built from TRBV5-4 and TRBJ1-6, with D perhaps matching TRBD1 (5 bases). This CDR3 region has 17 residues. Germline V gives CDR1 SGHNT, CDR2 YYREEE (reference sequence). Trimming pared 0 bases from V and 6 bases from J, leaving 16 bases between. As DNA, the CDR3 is TGTGCCAGCAGCTTGGGTAGGGGAGGCAGCAGTAATTCACCCCTCCACTTT. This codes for CASSLGRGGSSNSPLHF. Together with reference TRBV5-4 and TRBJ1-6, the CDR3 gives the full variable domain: ETGVTQSPTHLIKTRGQQVTLRCSSQSGHNTVSWYQQALGQGPQFIFQYYREEENGRGNFPPRFSGLQFPNYSSELNVNALELDDSALYLCASSLGRGGSSNSPLHFGNGTRLTVT.

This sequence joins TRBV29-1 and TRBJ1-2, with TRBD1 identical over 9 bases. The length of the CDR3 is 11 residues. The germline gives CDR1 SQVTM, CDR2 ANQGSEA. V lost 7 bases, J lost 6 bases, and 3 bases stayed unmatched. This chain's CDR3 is CSARTGDGYTF. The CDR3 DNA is TGCAGCGCTAGGACAGGGGATGGCTACACCTTC.

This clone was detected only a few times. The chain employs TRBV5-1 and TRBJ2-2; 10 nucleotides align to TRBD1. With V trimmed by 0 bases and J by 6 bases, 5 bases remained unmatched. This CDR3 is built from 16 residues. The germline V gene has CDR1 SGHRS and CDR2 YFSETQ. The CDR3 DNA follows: TGCGCCAGCAGCTTGGTAATCGGACAGGGGGCCGGGGAGCTGTTTTTT. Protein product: CASSLVIGQGAGELFF.

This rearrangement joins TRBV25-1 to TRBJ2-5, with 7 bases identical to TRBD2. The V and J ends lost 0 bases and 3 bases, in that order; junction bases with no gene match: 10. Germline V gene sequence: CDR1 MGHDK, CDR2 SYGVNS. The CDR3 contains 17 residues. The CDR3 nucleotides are TGTGCCAGCAGTGAATACGGGGGGTCAGGTTTAAAAGAGACCCAGTACTTC. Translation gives CASSEYGGSGLKETQYF.

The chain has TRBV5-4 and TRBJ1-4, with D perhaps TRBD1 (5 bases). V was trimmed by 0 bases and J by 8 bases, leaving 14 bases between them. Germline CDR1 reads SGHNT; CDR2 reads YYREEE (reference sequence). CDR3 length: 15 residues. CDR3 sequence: CASSLGRGVGEKLFF. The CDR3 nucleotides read TGTGCCAGCAGCTTGGGGAGGGGAGTAGGAGAAAAACTGTTTTTT.

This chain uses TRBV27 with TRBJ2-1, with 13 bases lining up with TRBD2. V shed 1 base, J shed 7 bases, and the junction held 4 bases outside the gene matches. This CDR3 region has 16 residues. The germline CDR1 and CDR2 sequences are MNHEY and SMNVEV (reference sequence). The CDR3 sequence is CASSLLLAGGPNEQFF. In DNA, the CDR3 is TGTGCCAGCAGTTTATTACTAGCGGGAGGGCCGAATGAGCAGTTCTTC.

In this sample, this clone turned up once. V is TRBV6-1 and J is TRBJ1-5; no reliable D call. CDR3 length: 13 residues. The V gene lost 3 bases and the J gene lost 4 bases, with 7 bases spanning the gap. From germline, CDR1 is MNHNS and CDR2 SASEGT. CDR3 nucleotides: TGTGCCAGCAGTGAGTTGCGGAATCAGCCCCAGCATTTT. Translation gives CASSELRNQPQHF.

CDR3 region: CASSLKGQASYGYTF. DNA for the CDR3: TGTGCCAGCAGCTTGAAGGGACAGGCCTCCTATGGCTACACCTTC. The chain has TRBV5-8 and TRBJ1-2, with 8 bases aligning to TRBD1. The germline V gene has CDR1 SGHTS and CDR2 YDEGEE. The CDR3 length is 15 residues. V gave up 1 base and J gave up 4 bases; unmatched junction bases: 6.

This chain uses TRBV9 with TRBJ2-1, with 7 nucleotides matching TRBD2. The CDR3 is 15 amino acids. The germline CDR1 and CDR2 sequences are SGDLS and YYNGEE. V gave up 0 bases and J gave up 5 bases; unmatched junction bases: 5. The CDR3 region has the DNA TGTGCCAGCAGCGTAGGCGGAGCGGGAAACAATGAGCAGTTCTTC. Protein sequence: CASSVGGAGNNEQFF.

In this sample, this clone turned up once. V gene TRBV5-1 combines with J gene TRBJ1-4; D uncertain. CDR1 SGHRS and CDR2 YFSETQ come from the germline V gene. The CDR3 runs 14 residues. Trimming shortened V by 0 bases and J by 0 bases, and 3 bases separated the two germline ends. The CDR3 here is CASSLDSTNEKLFF. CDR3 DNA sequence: TGCGCCAGCAGCTTGGACTCAACTAATGAAAAACTGTTTTTT. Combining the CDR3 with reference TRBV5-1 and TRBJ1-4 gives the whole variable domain KAGVTQTPRYLIKTRGQQVTLSCSPISGHRSVSWYQQTPGQGLQFLFEYFSETQRNKGNFPGRFSGRQFSNSRSEMNVSTLELGDSALYLCASSLDSTNEKLFFGSGTQLSVL.

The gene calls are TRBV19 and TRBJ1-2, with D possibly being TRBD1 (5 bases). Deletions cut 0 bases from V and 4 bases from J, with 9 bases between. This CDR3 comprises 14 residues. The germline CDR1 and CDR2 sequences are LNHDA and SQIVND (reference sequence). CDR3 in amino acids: CASSIEAGFYGYTF. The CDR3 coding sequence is TGTGCCAGTAGTATAGAAGCAGGGTTCTATGGCTACACCTTC.

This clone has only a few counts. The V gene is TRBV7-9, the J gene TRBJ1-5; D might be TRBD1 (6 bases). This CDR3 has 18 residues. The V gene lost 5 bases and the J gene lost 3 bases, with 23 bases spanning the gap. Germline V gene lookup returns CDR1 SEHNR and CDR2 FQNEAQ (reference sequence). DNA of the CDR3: TGTGCCAGCAGCCTCACTCCGTTCGGGGACACAGACAATCAGCCCCAGCATTTT. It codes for CASSLTPFGDTDNQPQHF. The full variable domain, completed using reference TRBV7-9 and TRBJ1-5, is DTGVSQNPRHKITKRGQNVTFRCDPISEHNRLYWYRQTLGQGPEFLTYFQNEAQLEKSRLLSDRFSAERPKGSFSTLEIQRTEQGDSAMYLCASSLTPFGDTDNQPQHFGDGTRLSIL.

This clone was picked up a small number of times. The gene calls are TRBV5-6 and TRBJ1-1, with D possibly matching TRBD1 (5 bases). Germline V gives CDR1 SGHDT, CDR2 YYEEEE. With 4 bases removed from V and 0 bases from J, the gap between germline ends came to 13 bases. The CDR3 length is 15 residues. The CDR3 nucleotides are TGTGCCAGCAGCCCCCGGACATATATGAACACTGAAGCTTTCTTT. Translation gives CASSPRTYMNTEAFF. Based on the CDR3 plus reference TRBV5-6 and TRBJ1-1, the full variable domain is DAGVTQSPTHLIKTRGQQVTLRCSPKSGHDTVSWYQQALGQGPQFIFQYYEEEERQRGNFPDRFSGHQFPNYSSELNVNALLLGDSALYLCASSPRTYMNTEAFFGQGTRLTVV.

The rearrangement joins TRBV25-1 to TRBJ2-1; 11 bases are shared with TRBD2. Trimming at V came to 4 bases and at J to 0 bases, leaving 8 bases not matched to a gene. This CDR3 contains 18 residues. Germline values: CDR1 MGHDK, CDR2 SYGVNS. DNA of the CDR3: TGTGCCAGCAGTGCTCCTAGCGGGGGGCCGAGCTCCTACAATGAGCAGTTCTTC. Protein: CASSAPSGGPSSYNEQFF.

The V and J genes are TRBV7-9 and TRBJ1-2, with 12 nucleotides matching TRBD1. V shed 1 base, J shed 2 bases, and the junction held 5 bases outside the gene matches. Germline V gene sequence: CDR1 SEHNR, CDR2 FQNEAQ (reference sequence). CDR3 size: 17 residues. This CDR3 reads CASSLESGTGGNYGYTF. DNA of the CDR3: TGTGCCAGCAGCTTAGAGAGCGGGACAGGGGGCAACTATGGCTACACCTTC.

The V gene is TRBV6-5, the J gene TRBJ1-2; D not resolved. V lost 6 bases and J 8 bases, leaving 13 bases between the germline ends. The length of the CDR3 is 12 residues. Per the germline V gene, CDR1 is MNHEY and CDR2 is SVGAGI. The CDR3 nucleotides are TGTGCCAGCAGCCGCGGTTCGGCGGGCTACACCTTC. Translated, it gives CASSRGSAGYTF.

In nucleotides, the CDR3 is TGTGCCAGCAGCTCCTTCGGAGACAGCTATGGCTACACCTTC. Its translation is CASSSFGDSYGYTF. V and J are TRBV7-8 and TRBJ1-2, with D perhaps TRBD1 (5 bases). Trimming pared 4 bases from V and 4 bases from J, leaving 13 bases between. The CDR3 spans 14 residues. The V gene's germline CDR1 is SGHVS and CDR2 FQNEAQ.

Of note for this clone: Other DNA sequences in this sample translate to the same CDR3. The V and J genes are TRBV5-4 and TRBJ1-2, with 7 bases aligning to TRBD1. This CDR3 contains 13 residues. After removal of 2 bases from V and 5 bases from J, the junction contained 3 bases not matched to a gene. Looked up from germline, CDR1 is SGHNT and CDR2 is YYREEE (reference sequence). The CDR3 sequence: CASSLETGYGYTF. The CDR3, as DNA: TGTGCCAGCAGCTTAGAGACAGGGTATGGCTACACCTTC.

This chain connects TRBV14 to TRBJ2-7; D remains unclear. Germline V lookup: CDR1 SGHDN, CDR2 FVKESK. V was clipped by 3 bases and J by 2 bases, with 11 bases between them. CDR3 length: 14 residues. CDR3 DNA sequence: TGTGCCAGCAGCCACTACTCGGTCCCCTACGAGCAGTACTTC. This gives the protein CASSHYSVPYEQYF.

In DNA, the CDR3 is TGCGCCAGCAGCTCGGGACAGGGAGTTGAAAAACTGTTTTTT. Translation gives CASSSGQGVEKLFF. The chain has TRBV5-1 and TRBJ1-4; 9 nucleotides line up with TRBD1. The CDR3 has 14 amino acids. Germline loops: CDR1 SGHRS, CDR2 YFSETQ. J lost 7 bases, V lost 3 bases, and 4 bases had no gene match.

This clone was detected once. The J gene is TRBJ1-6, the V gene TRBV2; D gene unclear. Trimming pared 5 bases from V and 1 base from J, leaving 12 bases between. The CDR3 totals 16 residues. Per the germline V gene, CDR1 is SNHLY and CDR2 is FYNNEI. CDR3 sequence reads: CASSRRVSSYNSPLHF. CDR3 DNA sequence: TGTGCCAGCAGTAGGAGGGTCTCTTCCTATAATTCACCCCTCCACTTT.

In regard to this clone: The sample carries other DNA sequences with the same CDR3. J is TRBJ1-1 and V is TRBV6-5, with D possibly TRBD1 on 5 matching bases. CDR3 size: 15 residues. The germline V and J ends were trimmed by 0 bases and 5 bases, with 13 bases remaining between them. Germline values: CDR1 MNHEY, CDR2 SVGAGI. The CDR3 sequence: CASSYSRQGGTEAFF. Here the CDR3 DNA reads TGTGCCAGCAGTTACTCGAGGCAGGGAGGAACTGAAGCTTTCTTT.